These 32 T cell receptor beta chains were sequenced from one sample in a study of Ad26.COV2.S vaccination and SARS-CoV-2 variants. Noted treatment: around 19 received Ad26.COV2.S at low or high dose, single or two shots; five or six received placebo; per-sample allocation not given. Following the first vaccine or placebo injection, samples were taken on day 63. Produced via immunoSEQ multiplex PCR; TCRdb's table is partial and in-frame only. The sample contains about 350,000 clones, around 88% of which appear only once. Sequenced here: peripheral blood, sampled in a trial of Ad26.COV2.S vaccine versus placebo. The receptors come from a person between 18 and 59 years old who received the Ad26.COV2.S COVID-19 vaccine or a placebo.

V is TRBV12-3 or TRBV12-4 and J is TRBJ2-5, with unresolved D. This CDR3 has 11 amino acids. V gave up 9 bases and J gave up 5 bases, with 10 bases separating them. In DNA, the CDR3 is TGTGCCAGAACAGTGGTCGAGACCCAGTACTTC. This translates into CARTVVETQYF.

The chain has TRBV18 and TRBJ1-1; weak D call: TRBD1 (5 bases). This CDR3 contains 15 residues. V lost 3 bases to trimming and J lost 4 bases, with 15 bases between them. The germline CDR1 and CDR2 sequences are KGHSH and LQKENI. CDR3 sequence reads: CASSPADSPGTEAFF. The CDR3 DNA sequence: TGTGCCAGCTCACCTGCTGACAGTCCGGGCACTGAAGCTTTCTTT.

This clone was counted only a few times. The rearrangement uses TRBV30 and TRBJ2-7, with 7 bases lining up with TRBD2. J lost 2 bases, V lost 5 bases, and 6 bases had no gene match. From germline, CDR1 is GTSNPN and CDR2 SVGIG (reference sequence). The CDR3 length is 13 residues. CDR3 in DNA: TGTGCCTGGGACGGGGGGTTACCCTACGAGCAGTACTTC. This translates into CAWDGGLPYEQYF.

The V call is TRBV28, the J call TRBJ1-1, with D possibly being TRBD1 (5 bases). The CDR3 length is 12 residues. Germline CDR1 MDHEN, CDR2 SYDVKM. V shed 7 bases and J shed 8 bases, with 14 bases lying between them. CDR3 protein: CASTIWGGEAFF. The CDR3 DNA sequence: TGTGCCAGCACCATTTGGGGGGGAGAAGCTTTCTTT. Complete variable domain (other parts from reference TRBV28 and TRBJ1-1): DVKVTQSSRYLVKRTGEKVFLECVQDMDHENMFWYRQDPGLGLRLIYFSYDVKMKEKGDIPEGYSVSREKKERFSLILESASTNQTSMYLCASTIWGGEAFFGQGTRLTVV.

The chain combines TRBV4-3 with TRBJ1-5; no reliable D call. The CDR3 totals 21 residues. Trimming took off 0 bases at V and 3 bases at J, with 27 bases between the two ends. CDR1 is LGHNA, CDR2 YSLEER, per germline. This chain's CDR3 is CASSQDRWRSSQAYINQPQHF. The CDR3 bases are TGCGCCAGCAGCCAAGATAGATGGCGCAGCTCCCAAGCGTATATCAATCAGCCCCAGCATTTT.

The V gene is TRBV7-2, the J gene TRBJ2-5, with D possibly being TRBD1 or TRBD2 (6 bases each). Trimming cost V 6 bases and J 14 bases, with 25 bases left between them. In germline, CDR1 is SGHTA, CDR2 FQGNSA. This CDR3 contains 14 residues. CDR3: CASSLNSGGASPYF. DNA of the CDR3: TGTGCCAGCAGTCTAAACTCCGGGGGCGCGTCCCCTTACTTC.

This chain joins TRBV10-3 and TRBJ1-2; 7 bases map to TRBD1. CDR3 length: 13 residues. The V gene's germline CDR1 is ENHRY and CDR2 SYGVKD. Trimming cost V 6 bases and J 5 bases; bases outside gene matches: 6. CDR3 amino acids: CAIRAGQRYGYTF. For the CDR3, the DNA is TGTGCCATCAGAGCGGGACAGAGATATGGCTACACCTTC.

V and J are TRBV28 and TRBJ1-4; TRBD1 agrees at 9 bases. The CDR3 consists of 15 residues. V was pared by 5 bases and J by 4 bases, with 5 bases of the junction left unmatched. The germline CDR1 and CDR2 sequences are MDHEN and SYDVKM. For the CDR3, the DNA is TGTGCCAGCAGTCCGACAGGGGGTAATAATGAAAAACTGTTTTTT. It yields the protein CASSPTGGNNEKLFF.

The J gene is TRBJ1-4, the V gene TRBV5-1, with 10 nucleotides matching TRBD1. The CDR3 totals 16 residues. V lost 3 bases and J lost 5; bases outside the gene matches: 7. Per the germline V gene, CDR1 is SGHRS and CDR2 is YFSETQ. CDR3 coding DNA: TGCGCCAGCAGCTCCGCCGGGACAGGGGAAAATGAAAAACTGTTTTTT. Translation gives CASSSAGTGENEKLFF.

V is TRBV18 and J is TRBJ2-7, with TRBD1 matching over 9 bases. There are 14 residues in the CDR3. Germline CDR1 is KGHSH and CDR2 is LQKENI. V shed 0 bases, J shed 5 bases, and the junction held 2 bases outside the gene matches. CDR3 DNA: TGTGCCAGCTCACCACCGACAGGGGGAAACGAGCAGTACTTC. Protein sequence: CASSPPTGGNEQYF. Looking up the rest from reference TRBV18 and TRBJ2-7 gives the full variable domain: NAGVMQNPRHLVRRRGQEARLRCSPMKGHSHVYWYRQLPEEGLKFMVYLQKENIIDESGMPKERFSAEFPKEGPSILRIQQVVRGDSAAYFCASSPPTGGNEQYFGPGTRLTVT.

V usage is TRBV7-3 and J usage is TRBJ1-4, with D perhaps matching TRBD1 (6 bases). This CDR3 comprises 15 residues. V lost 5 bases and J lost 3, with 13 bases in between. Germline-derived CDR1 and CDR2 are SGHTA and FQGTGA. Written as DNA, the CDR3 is TGTGCCAGCAGCCTTAAGGGGGGACCTAATGAAAAACTGTTTTTT. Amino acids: CASSLKGGPNEKLFF.

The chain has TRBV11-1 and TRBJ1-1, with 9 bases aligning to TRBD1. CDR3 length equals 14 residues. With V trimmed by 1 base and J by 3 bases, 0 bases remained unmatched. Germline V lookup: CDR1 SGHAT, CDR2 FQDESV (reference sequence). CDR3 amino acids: CASSLGTGDTEAFF. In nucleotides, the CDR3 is TGTGCCAGCAGCTTAGGGACAGGGGACACTGAAGCTTTCTTT.

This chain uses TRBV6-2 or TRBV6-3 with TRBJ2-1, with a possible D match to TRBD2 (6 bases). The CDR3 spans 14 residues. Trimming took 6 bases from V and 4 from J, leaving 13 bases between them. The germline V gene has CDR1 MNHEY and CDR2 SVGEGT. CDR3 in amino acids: CASSPGLNYNEQFF. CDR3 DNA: TGTGCCAGCAGCCCGGGACTCAATTACAATGAGCAGTTCTTC.

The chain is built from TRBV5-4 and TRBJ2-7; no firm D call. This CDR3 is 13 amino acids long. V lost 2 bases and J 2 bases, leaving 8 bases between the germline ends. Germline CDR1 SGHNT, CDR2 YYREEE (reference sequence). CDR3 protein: CASSFPETYEQYF. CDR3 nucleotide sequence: TGTGCCAGCAGCTTTCCGGAGACCTACGAGCAGTACTTC. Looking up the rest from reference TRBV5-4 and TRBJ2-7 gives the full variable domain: ETGVTQSPTHLIKTRGQQVTLRCSSQSGHNTVSWYQQALGQGPQFIFQYYREEENGRGNFPPRFSGLQFPNYSSELNVNALELDDSALYLCASSFPETYEQYFGPGTRLTVT.

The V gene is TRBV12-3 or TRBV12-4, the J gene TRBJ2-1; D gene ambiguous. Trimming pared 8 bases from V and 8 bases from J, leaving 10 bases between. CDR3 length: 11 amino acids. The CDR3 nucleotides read TGTGCCAGCCTAGGTCTAGATGAGCAGTTCTTC. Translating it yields CASLGLDEQFF.

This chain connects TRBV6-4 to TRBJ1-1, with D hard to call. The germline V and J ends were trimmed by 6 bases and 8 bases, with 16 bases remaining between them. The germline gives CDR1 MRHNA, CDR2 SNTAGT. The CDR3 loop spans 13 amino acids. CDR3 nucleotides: TGTGCCAGCAGCCTCGACATACTAGGCGAAGCTTTCTTT. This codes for CASSLDILGEAFF.

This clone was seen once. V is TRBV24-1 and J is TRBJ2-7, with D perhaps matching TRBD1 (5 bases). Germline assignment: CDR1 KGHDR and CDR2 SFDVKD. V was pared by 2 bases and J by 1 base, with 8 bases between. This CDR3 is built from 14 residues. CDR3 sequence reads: CATSDSGPSYEQYF. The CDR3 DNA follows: TGTGCCACCAGTGATTCAGGGCCGTCCTACGAGCAGTACTTC.

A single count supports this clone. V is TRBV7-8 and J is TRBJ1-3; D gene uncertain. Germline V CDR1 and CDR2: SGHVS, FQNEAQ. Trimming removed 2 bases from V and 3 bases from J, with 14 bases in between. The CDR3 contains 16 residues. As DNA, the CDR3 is TGTGCCAGCAGCTTATCGGGGTTGCTAGGTGGAAACACCATATATTTT. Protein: CASSLSGLLGGNTIYF.

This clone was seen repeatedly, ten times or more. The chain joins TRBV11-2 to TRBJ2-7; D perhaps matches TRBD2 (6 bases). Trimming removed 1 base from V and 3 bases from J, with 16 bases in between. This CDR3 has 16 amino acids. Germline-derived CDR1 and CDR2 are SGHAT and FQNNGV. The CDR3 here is CASSLGGDAGLYEQYF. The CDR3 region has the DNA TGTGCCAGCAGCTTAGGGGGGGACGCAGGGCTCTACGAGCAGTACTTC.

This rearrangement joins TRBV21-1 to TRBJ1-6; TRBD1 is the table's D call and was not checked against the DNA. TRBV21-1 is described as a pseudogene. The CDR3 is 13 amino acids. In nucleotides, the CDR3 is TGTGCCAGCACCCGGACACGATTTTCACCCCTCCACTTT. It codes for CASTRTRFSPLHF.

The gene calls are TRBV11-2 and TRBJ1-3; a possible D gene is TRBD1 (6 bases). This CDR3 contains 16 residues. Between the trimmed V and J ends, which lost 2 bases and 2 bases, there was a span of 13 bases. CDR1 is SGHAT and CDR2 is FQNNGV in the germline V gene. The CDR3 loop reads CASSLSTGITGNTIYF. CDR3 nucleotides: TGTGCCAGCAGCTTATCGACAGGCATCACTGGAAACACCATATATTTT.

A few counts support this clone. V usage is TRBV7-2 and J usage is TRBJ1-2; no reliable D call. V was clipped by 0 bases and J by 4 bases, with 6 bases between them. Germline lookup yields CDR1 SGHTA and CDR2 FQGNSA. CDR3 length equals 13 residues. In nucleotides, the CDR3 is TGTGCCAGCAGCTTAGCAGATTTCTATGGCTACACCTTC. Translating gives CASSLADFYGYTF.

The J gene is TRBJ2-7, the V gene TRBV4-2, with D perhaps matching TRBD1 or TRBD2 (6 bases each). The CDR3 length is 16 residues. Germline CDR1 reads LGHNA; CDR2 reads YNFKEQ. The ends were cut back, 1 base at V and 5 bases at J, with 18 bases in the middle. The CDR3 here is CASSQGGAAPPHEQYF. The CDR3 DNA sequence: TGTGCCAGCAGCCAAGGGGGGGCGGCTCCTCCCCACGAGCAGTACTTC.

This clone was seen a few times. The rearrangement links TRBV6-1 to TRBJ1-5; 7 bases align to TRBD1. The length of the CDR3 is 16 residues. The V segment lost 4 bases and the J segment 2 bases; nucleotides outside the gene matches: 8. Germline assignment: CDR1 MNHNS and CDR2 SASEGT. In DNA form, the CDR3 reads TGTGCCAGCAGTGCAGAAGGGGGCACGCGCAATCAGCCCCAGCATTTT. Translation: CASSAEGGTRNQPQHF.

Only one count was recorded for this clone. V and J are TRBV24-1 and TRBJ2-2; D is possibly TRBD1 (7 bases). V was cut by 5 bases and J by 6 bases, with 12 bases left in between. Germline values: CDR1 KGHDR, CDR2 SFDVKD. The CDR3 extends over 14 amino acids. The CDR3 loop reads CATSVPGGSGELFF. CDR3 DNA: TGTGCCACCAGTGTACCAGGGGGGTCCGGGGAGCTGTTTTTT.

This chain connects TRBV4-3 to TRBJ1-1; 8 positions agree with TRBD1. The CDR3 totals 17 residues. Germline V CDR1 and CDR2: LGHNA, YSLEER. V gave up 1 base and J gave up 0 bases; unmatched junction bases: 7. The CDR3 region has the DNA TGCGCCAGCAGCCAAGGGAGGACAGGGCTTATGAACACTGAAGCTTTCTTT. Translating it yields CASSQGRTGLMNTEAFF.

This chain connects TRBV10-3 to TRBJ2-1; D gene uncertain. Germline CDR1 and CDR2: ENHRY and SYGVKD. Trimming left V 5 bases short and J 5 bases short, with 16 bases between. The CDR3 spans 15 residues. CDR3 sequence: CAISQTRWVDNEQFF. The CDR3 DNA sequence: TGTGCCATCAGTCAGACCCGATGGGTTGACAATGAGCAGTTCTTC.

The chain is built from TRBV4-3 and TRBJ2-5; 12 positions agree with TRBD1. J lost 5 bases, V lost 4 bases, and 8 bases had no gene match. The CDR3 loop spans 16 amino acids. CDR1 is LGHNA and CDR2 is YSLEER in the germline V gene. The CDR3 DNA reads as TGCGCCAGCAGCCGGACGGGACAGGGGGCTTTGGAGACCCAGTACTTC. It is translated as CASSRTGQGALETQYF.

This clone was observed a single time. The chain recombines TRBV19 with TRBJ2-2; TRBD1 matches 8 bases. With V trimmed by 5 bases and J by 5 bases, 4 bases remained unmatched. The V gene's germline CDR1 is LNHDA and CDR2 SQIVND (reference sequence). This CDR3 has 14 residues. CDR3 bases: TGTGCCAGTAGTCCGCGGACAGGGACCGGGGAGCTGTTTTTT. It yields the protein CASSPRTGTGELFF.

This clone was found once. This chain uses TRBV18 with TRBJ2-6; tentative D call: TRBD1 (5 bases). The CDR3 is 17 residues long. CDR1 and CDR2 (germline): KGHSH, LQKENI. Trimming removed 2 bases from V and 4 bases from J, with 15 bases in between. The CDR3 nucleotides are TGTGCCAGCTCACCAGCAGGGATCTCTGTAGGGGCCAACGTCCTGACTTTC. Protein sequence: CASSPAGISVGANVLTF. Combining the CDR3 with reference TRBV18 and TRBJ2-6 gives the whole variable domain NAGVMQNPRHLVRRRGQEARLRCSPMKGHSHVYWYRQLPEEGLKFMVYLQKENIIDESGMPKERFSAEFPKEGPSILRIQQVVRGDSAAYFCASSPAGISVGANVLTFGAGSRLTVL.

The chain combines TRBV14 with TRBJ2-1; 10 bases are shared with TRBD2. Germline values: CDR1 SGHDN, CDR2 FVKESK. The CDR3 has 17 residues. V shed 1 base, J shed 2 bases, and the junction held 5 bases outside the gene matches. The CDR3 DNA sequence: TGTGCCAGCAGCCAAGCCCTCCTAGCGGGGGCCTACAATGAGCAGTTCTTC. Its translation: CASSQALLAGAYNEQFF.

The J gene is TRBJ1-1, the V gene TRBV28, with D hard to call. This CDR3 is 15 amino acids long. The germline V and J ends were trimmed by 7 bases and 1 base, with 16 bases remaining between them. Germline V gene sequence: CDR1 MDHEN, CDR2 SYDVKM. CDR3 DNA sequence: TGTGCCAGCATACCCGCTCCTCCGGGGAACACTGAAGCTTTCTTT. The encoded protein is CASIPAPPGNTEAFF.